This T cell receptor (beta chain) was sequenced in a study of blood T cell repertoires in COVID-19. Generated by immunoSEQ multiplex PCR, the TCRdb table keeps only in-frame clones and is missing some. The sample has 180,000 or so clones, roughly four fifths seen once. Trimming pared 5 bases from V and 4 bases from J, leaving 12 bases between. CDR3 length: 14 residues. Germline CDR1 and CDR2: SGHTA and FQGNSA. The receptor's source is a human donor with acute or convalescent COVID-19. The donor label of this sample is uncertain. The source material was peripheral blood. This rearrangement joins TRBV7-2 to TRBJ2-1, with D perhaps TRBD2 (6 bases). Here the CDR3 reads CASSVAGPYNEQFF. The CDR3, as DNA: TGTGCCAGCAGCGTCGCGGGACCGTACAATGAGCAGTTCTTC.